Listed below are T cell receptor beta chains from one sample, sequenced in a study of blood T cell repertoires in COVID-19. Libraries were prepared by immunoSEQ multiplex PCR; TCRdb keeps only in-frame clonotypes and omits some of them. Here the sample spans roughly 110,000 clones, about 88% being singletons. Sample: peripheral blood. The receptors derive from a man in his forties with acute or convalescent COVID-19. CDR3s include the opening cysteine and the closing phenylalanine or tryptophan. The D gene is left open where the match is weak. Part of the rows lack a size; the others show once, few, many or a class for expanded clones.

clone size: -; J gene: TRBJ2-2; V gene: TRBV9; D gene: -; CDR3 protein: CASSLSIEVTGELFF; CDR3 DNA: TGTGCCAGCAGCCTTTCGATAGAGGTCACCGGGGAGCTGTTTTTT
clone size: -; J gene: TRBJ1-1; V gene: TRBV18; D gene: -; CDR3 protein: CASSPVARMNTEAFF; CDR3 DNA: TGTGCCAGCTCACCGGTCGCGAGAATGAACACTGAAGCTTTCTTT
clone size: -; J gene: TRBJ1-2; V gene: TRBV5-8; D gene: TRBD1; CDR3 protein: CASSLGTGVATAPQYGYTF; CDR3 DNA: TGTGCCAGCAGCTTGGGGACAGGGGTCGCAACCGCTCCACAGTATGGCTACACCTTC
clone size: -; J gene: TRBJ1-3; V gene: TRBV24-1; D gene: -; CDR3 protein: CATSSSAHSGNTIYF; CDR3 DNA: TGTGCCACCAGTTCGAGCGCCCACTCTGGAAACACCATATATTTT
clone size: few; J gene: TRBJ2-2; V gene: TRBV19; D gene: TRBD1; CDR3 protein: CASSPWDSTGELFF; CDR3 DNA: TGTGCCAGTAGTCCTTGGGACAGCACCGGGGAGCTGTTTTTT
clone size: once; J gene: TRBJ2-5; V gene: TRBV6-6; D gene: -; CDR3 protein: CASSYLATDSQETQYF; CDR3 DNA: TGTGCCAGCAGTTACCTTGCGACAGACTCCCAAGAGACCCAGTACTTC
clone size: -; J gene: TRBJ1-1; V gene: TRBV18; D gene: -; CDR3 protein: CASSQSRTENTEAFF; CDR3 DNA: TGTGCCAGCTCACAAAGCCGGACAGAGAACACTGAAGCTTTCTTT
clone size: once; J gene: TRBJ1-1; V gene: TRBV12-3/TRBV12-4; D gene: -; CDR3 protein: CASSSAADTEAFF; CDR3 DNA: TGTGCCAGCAGTTCAGCAGCCGACACTGAAGCTTTCTTT
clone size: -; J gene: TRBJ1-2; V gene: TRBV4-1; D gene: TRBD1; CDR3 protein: CASSPNRGRDYGYTF; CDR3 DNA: TGCGCCAGCAGCCCTAACAGGGGACGGGACTATGGCTACACCTTC
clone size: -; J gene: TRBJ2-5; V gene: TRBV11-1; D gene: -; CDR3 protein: CASSLRGQTQETQYF; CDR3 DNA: TGTGCCAGCAGCTTACGGGGTCAGACCCAAGAGACCCAGTACTTC
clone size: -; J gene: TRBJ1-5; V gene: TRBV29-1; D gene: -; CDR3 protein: CSVEDKGRYSNQPQHF; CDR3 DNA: TGCAGCGTTGAAGATAAGGGGCGTTATAGCAATCAGCCCCAGCATTTT
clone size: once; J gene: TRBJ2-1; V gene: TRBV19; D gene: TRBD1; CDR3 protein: CASSAGTGGYNEQFF; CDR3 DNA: TGTGCCAGTAGTGCTGGGACAGGGGGCTACAATGAGCAGTTCTTC
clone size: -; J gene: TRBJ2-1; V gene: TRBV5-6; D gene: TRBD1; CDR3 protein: CASSLVDRGQRNEQFF; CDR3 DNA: TGTGCCAGCAGCTTGGTAGACAGGGGGCAACGCAATGAGCAGTTCTTC
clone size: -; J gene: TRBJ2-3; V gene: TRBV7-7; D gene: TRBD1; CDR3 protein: CASSAGQGAADTQYF; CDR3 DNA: TGTGCCAGCAGCGCAGGACAGGGGGCGGCAGATACGCAGTATTTT
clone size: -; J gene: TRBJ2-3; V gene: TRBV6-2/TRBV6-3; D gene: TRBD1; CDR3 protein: CASSPLRDRGPYTDTQYF; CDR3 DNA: TGTGCCAGCAGTCCACTCCGGGACAGAGGTCCTTACACAGATACGCAGTATTTT
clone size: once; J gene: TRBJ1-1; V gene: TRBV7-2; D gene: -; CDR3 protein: CASSLATGEAFF; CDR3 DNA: TGTGCCAGCAGCTTAGCGACAGGTGAAGCTTTCTTT